This TCR beta chain was identified during a study of blood T cell repertoires in COVID-19. Study in general: PBMCs, B-cell-depleted T cells, or T cells provided the cDNA or gDNA that made up the material.

Source study methods: Estimated nucleated cell counts came from reference gene primer amplification. Clones were sequenced by immunoSEQ multiplex PCR, and TCRdb holds only the in-frame ones, with some missing. V and J calls and clone size are copied from that table; D and trimming were computed from the DNA. The table records tens of thousands of clones, roughly four fifths of them present only once. Enrollment of patients from Seattle took place during active infection, with longitudinal follow-up. This clone was detected only a few times. The CDR3 consists of 16 residues. With V trimmed by 1 base and J by 8 bases, 8 bases remained unmatched. Germline loops: CDR1 SGHTS, CDR2 YDEGEE.

This receptor was identified in a man in his sixties with COVID-19, enrolled during active disease. Sequenced input: peripheral blood. The chain uses TRBV5-8 and TRBJ2-1; 11 nucleotides agree with TRBD1. CDR3 DNA sequence: TGTGCCAGCAGCTTGACAGGGACAGGGGGTGGGTATGAGCAGTTCTTC. The encoded protein is CASSLTGTGGGYEQFF.